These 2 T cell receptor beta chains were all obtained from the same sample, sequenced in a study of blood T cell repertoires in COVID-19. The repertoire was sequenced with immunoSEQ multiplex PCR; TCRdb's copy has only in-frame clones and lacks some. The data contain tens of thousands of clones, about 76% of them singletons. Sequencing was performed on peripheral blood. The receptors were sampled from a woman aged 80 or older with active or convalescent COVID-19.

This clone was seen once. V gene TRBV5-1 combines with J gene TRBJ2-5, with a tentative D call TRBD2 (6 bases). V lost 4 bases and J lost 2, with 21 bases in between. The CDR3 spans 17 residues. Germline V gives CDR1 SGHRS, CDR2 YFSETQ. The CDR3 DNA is TGCGCCAGCAGCGTCGCCGGCTCAGGGACTGAACAAGAGACCCAGTACTTC. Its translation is CASSVAGSGTEQETQYF.

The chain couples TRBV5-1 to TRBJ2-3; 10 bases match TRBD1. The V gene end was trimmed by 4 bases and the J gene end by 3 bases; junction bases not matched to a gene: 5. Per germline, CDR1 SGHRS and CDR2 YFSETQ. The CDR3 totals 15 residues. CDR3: CASSPGQGQTDTQYF. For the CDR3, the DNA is TGCGCCAGCAGCCCGGGACAGGGGCAGACAGATACGCAGTATTTT.